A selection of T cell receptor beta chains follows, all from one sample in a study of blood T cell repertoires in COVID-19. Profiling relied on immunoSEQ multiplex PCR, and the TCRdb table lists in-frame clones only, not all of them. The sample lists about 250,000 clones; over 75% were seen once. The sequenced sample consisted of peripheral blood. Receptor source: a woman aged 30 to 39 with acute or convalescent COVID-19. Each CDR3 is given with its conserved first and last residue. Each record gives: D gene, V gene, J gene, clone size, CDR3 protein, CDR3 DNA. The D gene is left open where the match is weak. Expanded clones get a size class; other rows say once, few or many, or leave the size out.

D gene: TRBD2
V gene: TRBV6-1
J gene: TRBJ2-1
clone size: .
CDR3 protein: CASSERLAGAYNEQFF
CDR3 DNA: TGTGCCAGCAGTGAGAGACTAGCGGGGGCCTACAATGAGCAGTTCTTC

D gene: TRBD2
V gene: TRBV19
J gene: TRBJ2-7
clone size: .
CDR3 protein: CASSPRAGKPSYEQYF
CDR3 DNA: TGTGCCAGTAGTCCTAGAGCGGGGAAGCCCTCCTACGAGCAGTACTTC

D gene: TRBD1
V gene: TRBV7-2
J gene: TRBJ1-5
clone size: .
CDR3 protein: CASSPGGQGGNQPQHF
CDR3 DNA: TGTGCCAGCAGCCCCGGGGGACAGGGAGGCAATCAGCCCCAGCATTTT

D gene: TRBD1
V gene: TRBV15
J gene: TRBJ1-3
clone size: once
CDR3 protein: CATTALRDSLNTIYF
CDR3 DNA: TGTGCCACCACCGCCTTAAGGGACAGCTTAAACACCATATATTTT

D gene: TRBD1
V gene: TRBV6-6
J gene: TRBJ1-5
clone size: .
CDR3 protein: CASRFTGDSNQPQHF
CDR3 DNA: TGTGCCAGCAGATTCACAGGGGATAGCAATCAGCCCCAGCATTTT

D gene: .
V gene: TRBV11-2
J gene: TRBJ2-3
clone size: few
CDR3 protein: CASSLGRMRLNTQYF
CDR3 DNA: TGTGCCAGCAGCTTGGGGAGAATGCGCCTCAATACGCAGTATTTT

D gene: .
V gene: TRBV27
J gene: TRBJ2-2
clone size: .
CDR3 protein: CASSFLPLGLTGELFF
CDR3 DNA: TGTGCCAGCAGTTTCCTTCCTCTGGGCCTAACCGGGGAGCTGTTTTTT

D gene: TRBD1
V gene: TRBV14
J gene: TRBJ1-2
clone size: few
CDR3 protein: CASSQSTTGYINGYTF
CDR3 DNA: TGTGCCAGCAGCCAAAGCACGACAGGGTATATTAATGGCTACACCTTC

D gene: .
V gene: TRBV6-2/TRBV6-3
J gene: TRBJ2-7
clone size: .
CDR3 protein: CASSYGTHRSYEQYF
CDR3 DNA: TGTGCCAGCAGTTACGGGACTCACCGCTCCTACGAGCAGTACTTC

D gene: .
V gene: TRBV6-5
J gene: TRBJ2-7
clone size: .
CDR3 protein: CASKWGQGSYEQYF
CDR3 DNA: TGTGCCAGCAAGTGGGGGCAGGGATCCTACGAGCAGTACTTC